Below are 17 T cell receptor beta chains sequenced from a single sample in a study of shared clonotypes between healthy human individuals. Libraries were prepared by immunoSEQ multiplex PCR; TCRdb keeps only in-frame clonotypes and omits some of them. Of 500,000 to 650,000 clones listed, around three quarters are singletons. The sequenced material came from PBMCs. The receptors here all came from a woman aged 40 to 55 in good health. Some clones in this sample may be carry-over from other donors' samples.

This clone showed up just once. The chain links TRBV20-1 to TRBJ2-1, with D uncertain. This CDR3 has 11 residues. V shed 4 bases and J shed 7 bases, with 8 bases lying between them. The germline gives CDR1 DFQATT, CDR2 SNEGSKA (reference sequence). The DNA for the CDR3 is TGCAGTGCTACGAGTGGTAATGAGCAGTTCTTC. Protein product: CSATSGNEQFF.

The chain has TRBV28 and TRBJ2-7; 12 nucleotides agree with TRBD2. This CDR3 comprises 14 residues. In germline, CDR1 is MDHEN, CDR2 SYDVKM. Trimming took 5 bases from V and 6 from J; bases not matched to a gene: 5. The CDR3 protein is CASSPSGRDLEQYF. As DNA, the CDR3 is TGTGCCAGCAGTCCTAGCGGGAGGGATCTCGAGCAGTACTTC.

Only one count was recorded for this clone. V and J are TRBV5-1 and TRBJ2-5; TRBD1 might be the D (5 bases). Between the trimmed V and J ends, which lost 4 bases and 4 bases, there was a span of 20 bases. The CDR3 has 16 amino acids. CDR1 and CDR2 from the germline V gene are SGHRS and YFSETQ. The CDR3 region is CASSPTAATDRETQYF. The CDR3 DNA is TGCGCCAGCAGCCCGACCGCCGCGACCGACAGAGAGACCCAGTACTTC.

The chain employs TRBV29-1 and TRBJ1-2; D perhaps matches TRBD1 (5 bases). Deletions cut 3 bases from V and 6 bases from J, with 14 bases between. Germline V gene lookup returns CDR1 SQVTM and CDR2 ANQGSEA. The CDR3 consists of 13 residues. The CDR3 DNA sequence: TGCAGCGTTGAGTCGGGGCGCGGGGATGGCTACACCTTC. This translates into CSVESGRGDGYTF.

The chain recombines TRBV21-1 with TRBJ2-7; TRBD2, the table's D call, was not compared with the DNA. TRBV21-1 represents a pseudogene. The CDR3 loop spans 15 amino acids. CDR3 coding DNA: TGTGCCAGCAGCGAGAGCGGGAGGCCCAACTACGAGCAGTACTTC. Translating gives CASSESGRPNYEQYF.

The V and J genes are TRBV28 and TRBJ1-6; 7 nucleotides line up with TRBD1. The length of the CDR3 is 16 residues. CDR1 and CDR2 (germline): MDHEN, SYDVKM. V was pared by 4 bases and J by 7 bases, with 10 bases of the junction left unmatched. The CDR3 loop is CASSSLRQGRNSPLHF. The CDR3 bases are TGTGCCAGCAGTTCCCTTCGACAGGGACGGAATTCACCCCTCCACTTT.

Note on this clone: This may be a read error, as it is one base from a much larger clone. At the DNA level, this CDR3 is encoded by other sequences in the same sample as well. This sequence joins TRBV25-1 and TRBJ2-7; the D is unclear. The CDR3 runs to 12 residues. Germline lookup yields CDR1 MGHDK and CDR2 SYGVNS. The CDR3 nucleotides read TGTGCCAGCAGTGAATATAGCCACGAGCAGTACTTT. As protein: CASSEYSHEQYF.

This clone was seen repeatedly, ten times or more. The CDR3: CASSPPLSYEQYF. CDR3 DNA: TGTGCCAGCAGCCCCCCCCTCTCCTACGAGCAGTACTTC. The chain uses TRBV7-6 and TRBJ2-7; D is ambiguous. The germline CDR1 and CDR2 sequences are SGHVS and FNYEAQ. The V end was cut by 5 bases, the J end by 0 bases, with 8 bases between. There are 13 residues in the CDR3.

This clone was seen a handful of times. J is TRBJ2-1 and V is TRBV13, with D unresolved. The CDR3 covers 14 residues. Trimming cost V 5 bases and J 0 bases, with 8 bases left between them. Germline V CDR1 and CDR2: PRHDT, FYEKMQ (reference sequence). CDR3 DNA: TGTGCCAGCAGCCACGTGAGCTCCTACAATGAGCAGTTCTTC. It encodes CASSHVSSYNEQFF.

This clone has only a few counts. The chain joins TRBV30 to TRBJ2-7, with a tentative D call TRBD2 (6 bases). The germline V and J ends were trimmed by 5 bases and 4 bases, with 12 bases remaining between them. CDR1 and CDR2 from the germline V gene are GTSNPN and SVGIG (reference sequence). The CDR3 is 12 amino acids. In DNA, the CDR3 is TGTGCCTGGTCCGGGAGCGTTTACGAGCAGTACTTC. This encodes CAWSGSVYEQYF.

CDR3: CASSLGVAGGETQYF. The CDR3 nucleotides are TGCGCCAGCAGCTTGGGGGTAGCGGGAGGAGAGACCCAGTACTTC. V gene TRBV5-1 combines with J gene TRBJ2-5, with 10 bases matching TRBD2. The trim removed 0 bases at V and 4 bases at J, leaving 3 bases unmatched. The germline gives CDR1 SGHRS, CDR2 YFSETQ. The CDR3 extends over 15 amino acids.

The CDR3 reads CATARQGPSYNEQFF. The CDR3 DNA follows: TGTGCCACCGCCCGCCAGGGACCCTCCTACAATGAGCAGTTCTTC. The chain has TRBV10-3 and TRBJ2-1, with D tentatively TRBD1 or TRBD2 (5 bases each). Trimming cost V 10 bases and J 0 bases, with 16 bases left between them. This CDR3 is 15 amino acids long. Per germline, CDR1 ENHRY and CDR2 SYGVKD.

The chain recombines TRBV9 with TRBJ2-2; D remains ambiguous. Germline CDR1 SGDLS, CDR2 YYNGEE. This CDR3 has 14 residues. The V and J ends lost 0 bases and 7 bases respectively, with 10 bases between them. Here the CDR3 reads CASSVEGTNGELFF. The CDR3, as DNA: TGTGCCAGCAGCGTAGAGGGTACCAACGGGGAGCTGTTTTTT. Supplemented by reference TRBV9 and TRBJ2-2, the full variable domain reads DSGVTQTPKHLITATGQRVTLRCSPRSGDLSVYWYQQSLDQGLQFLIQYYNGEERAKGNILERFSAQQFPDLHSELNLSSLELGDSALYFCASSVEGTNGELFFGEGSRLTVL.

This chain joins TRBV4-1 and TRBJ2-1; 8 bases are a match to TRBD2. In germline, CDR1 is MGHRA, CDR2 YSYEKL. Trimming took 0 bases from V and 2 from J; bases not matched to a gene: 9. The CDR3 sequence is 18 residues long. The CDR3 sequence is CASSQDLSGSFTYNEQFF. CDR3 coding DNA: TGCGCCAGCAGCCAAGATTTAAGCGGGAGCTTCACCTACAATGAGCAGTTCTTC.

V and J are TRBV30 and TRBJ2-3, with D uncertain. Trimming pared 4 bases from V and 3 bases from J, leaving 8 bases between. The CDR3 runs 12 residues. Germline V gene sequence: CDR1 GTSNPN, CDR2 SVGIG (reference sequence). DNA for the CDR3: TGTGCCTGGAATGTCCAAACAGATACGCAGTATTTT. Translation gives CAWNVQTDTQYF. Drawing the rest from reference TRBV30 and TRBJ2-3, the complete variable domain is SQTIHQWPATLVQPVGSPLSLECTVEGTSNPNLYWYRQAAGRGLQLLFYSVGIGQISSEVPQNLSASRPQDRQFILSSKKLLLSDSGFYLCAWNVQTDTQYFGPGTRLTVL.

The DNA of the CDR3 is TGTGCCAGCAGCTTATTGGCCAGCGGGAAAGAGCAGTATTTT. Translating it yields CASSLLASGKEQYF. The genes are TRBV7-3 and TRBJ2-3; 7 bases agree with TRBD2. Germline values: CDR1 SGHTA, CDR2 FQGTGA. V dropped 2 bases and J dropped 11; count of bases not matched to a gene: 10. CDR3 length equals 14 residues. Full variable domain (outside the CDR3, taken from reference TRBV7-3 and TRBJ2-3): GAGVSQTPSNKVTEKGKYVELRCDPISGHTALYWYRQSLGQGPEFLIYFQGTGAADDSGLPNDRFFAVRPEGSVSTLKIQRTERGDSAVYLCASSLLASGKEQYFGPGTRLTVL.

By share, this clone ranks as medium-sized. Other DNA variants within this sample encode the same CDR3. The chain uses TRBV6-4 and TRBJ2-2; D is ambiguous. V was trimmed by 4 bases and J by 3 bases, leaving 6 bases between them. The CDR3 has 13 residues. Germline CDR1 reads MRHNA; CDR2 reads SNTAGT. CDR3 protein: CASSADDTGELFF. As DNA, the CDR3 is TGTGCCAGCAGTGCGGACGACACCGGGGAGCTGTTTTTT.